One sample yielded the 14 T cell receptor beta chains listed below, sequenced in a study of shared clonotypes between healthy human individuals. Cells designated naive CD8 were CD45RO-negative and were positively selected for CCR7, with terminally differentiated effector memory CD45RA+ cells excluded. The protocol was immunoSEQ multiplex PCR, while the TCRdb copy is restricted to in-frame clones and leaves out a portion. The sample lists some 2,000,000 clones, 85% to 95% occurring once. Sequencing was carried out using naive CD8+ T cells sorted from blood. The receptors derive from a man aged 18 to 30 in good health.

The gene calls are TRBV30 and TRBJ2-2; a possible D gene is TRBD1 (5 bases). This CDR3 is built from 12 residues. Trimming removed 5 bases from V and 5 bases from J, with 9 bases in between. CDR1 is GTSNPN and CDR2 is SVGIG in the germline V gene (reference sequence). CDR3 nucleotides: TGTGCCTGGGAAGGGGTAACCGGGGAGCTGTTTTTT. It is translated as CAWEGVTGELFF.

As concerns this clone: The sample contains more than one DNA sequence encoding this CDR3. The chain joins TRBV27 to TRBJ2-3, with D possibly being TRBD1 or TRBD2 (5 bases each). The CDR3 sequence is 16 residues long. Germline V gene data show CDR1 as MNHEY and CDR2 as SMNVEV (reference sequence). V was pared by 2 bases and J by 4 bases, with 16 bases between. CDR3 nucleotide sequence: TGTGCCAGCAGTTTAGTGGGGGTGAGGGGCCCAGATACGCAGTATTTT. Residues: CASSLVGVRGPDTQYF.

The rearrangement joins TRBV19 to TRBJ1-3; no firm D call. CDR3 size: 14 residues. V lost 7 bases and J lost 0, with 10 bases in between. Germline loops: CDR1 LNHDA, CDR2 SQIVND (reference sequence). CDR3 amino acids: CASIDAFSGNTIYF. The CDR3 DNA follows: TGTGCCAGTATTGATGCATTCTCTGGAAACACCATATATTTT.

The gene calls are TRBV5-1 and TRBJ2-3, with unresolved D. The CDR3 consists of 15 residues. The ends were cut back, 2 bases at V and 2 bases at J, with 12 bases in the middle. CDR1 and CDR2 from the germline V gene are SGHRS and YFSETQ. The CDR3 DNA follows: TGCGCCAGCAGCTTTAGAATAACACTCACAGATACGCAGTATTTT. It specifies CASSFRITLTDTQYF.

The chain recombines TRBV7-6 with TRBJ1-1; a possible D gene is TRBD1 (6 bases). Germline-derived CDR1 and CDR2 are SGHVS and FNYEAQ. This CDR3 contains 15 residues. Trimming removed 2 bases from V and 0 bases from J, with 10 bases in between. CDR3 in DNA: TGTGCCAGCAGCTTAATACAGGGCCTGAACACTGAAGCTTTCTTT. Protein product: CASSLIQGLNTEAFF.

The rearrangement links TRBV4-1 to TRBJ1-2; D uncertain. The germline V gene has CDR1 MGHRA and CDR2 YSYEKL. V lost 3 bases and J lost 2, with 10 bases in between. The CDR3 is 14 amino acids. In DNA, the CDR3 is TGCGCCAGCAGCCACCGCCCAACGAACTATGGCTACACCTTC. Amino acid sequence: CASSHRPTNYGYTF.

V usage is TRBV6-1 and J usage is TRBJ1-5; no firm D call. Germline V gene sequence: CDR1 MNHNS, CDR2 SASEGT. The CDR3 is 15 residues long. With 4 bases removed from V and 6 bases from J, the gap between germline ends came to 16 bases. The DNA of the CDR3 is TGTGCCAGCAGTGCCCTCCAGTGGGCGGGTCAGCCCCAGCATTTT. Translation: CASSALQWAGQPQHF.

This rearrangement joins TRBV27 to TRBJ1-1; 8 bases are shared with TRBD1. Germline V gene sequence: CDR1 MNHEY, CDR2 SMNVEV (reference sequence). After removal of 6 bases from V and 1 base from J, the junction contained 4 bases not matched to a gene. This CDR3 region has 14 residues. The CDR3 region has the DNA TGTGCCAGCAGGCAGGGGGCAACGAACACTGAAGCTTTCTTT. Encoded protein: CASRQGATNTEAFF.

The V call is TRBV4-1, the J call TRBJ1-5; a possible D gene is TRBD1 (6 bases). The CDR3 covers 15 residues. Trimming left V 3 bases short and J 5 bases short, with 14 bases between. From germline, CDR1 is MGHRA and CDR2 YSYEKL. CDR3 in DNA: TGCGCCAGCAGCCAGGGGGACAACCAGGATCAGCCCCAGCATTTT. It encodes CASSQGDNQDQPQHF.

J is TRBJ1-2 and V is TRBV19; D gene ambiguous. Germline V gene sequence: CDR1 LNHDA, CDR2 SQIVND (reference sequence). V lost 3 bases, J lost 5 bases, and 13 bases lay in between. The CDR3 loop spans 14 amino acids. The CDR3 loop is CASSILGPSYGYTF. DNA for the CDR3: TGTGCCAGTAGTATTTTAGGCCCGTCGTATGGCTACACCTTC.

CDR3: CASSSRQGHQPQHF. The CDR3 coding sequence is TGTGCAAGTAGCAGCAGGCAGGGTCATCAGCCCCAGCATTTT. This chain connects TRBV28 to TRBJ1-5; D possibly corresponds to TRBD1 (5 bases). The CDR3 contains 14 residues. The V gene's germline CDR1 is MDHEN and CDR2 SYDVKM.

The gene calls are TRBV19 and TRBJ1-1, with 9 bases aligning to TRBD1. The junction had 5 bases not matched to a gene; V was cut back by 5 bases and J by 1 base. Germline lookup yields CDR1 LNHDA and CDR2 SQIVND (reference sequence). The CDR3 extends over 15 amino acids. For the CDR3, the DNA is TGTGCCAGTAGTCCTGTGGGACAGGGGAACACTGAAGCTTTCTTT. Its protein is CASSPVGQGNTEAFF.

The chain links TRBV10-2 to TRBJ2-2; 7 positions agree with TRBD1. Trimming removed 7 bases from V and 0 bases from J; junction bases left unmatched: 8. CDR3 size: 16 residues. Per the germline V gene, CDR1 is WSHSY and CDR2 is SAAADI. CDR3 bases: TGCGCCAGCAATGGGTTAGGGGGCGCGAACACCGGGGAGCTGTTTTTT. Translating gives CASNGLGGANTGELFF.

The chain employs TRBV27 and TRBJ2-7; 7 bases map to TRBD1. The CDR3 is made up of 15 amino acids. The germline CDR1 and CDR2 sequences are MNHEY and SMNVEV (reference sequence). The J segment lost 6 bases and the V segment lost 6 bases, leaving 14 bases of the junction unmatched. The CDR3, as DNA: TGTGCCAGCAGCTCTCTACAGGGGAGTCCGGGCGAGCAGTACTTC. This sequence encodes CASSSLQGSPGEQYF.